The present TCR beta chain was sequenced within a study of blood T cell repertoires in COVID-19. Study-wide background: Both acute and convalescent COVID-19 samples were obtained from the United States, Italy and Spain. The analysed material was cDNA or gDNA that came from T cells, B-cell-depleted T cells, or PBMCs.

How the authors handled the data: Scientists estimated how many nucleated cells there were by amplifying reference gene primers. Libraries were prepared by immunoSEQ multiplex PCR; TCRdb keeps only in-frame clonotypes and omits some of them. The V and J calls and the clone size are those of that table, but D and trimming were determined from the DNA. The data hold 280,000 or so clones, with around nine tenths observed a single time. Per the germline V gene, CDR1 is LNHDA and CDR2 is SQIVND (reference sequence). Trimming removed 6 bases from V and 3 bases from J; junction bases left unmatched: 8. The CDR3 covers 15 residues. Two consecutive negative NP/OP PCR tests, clearance, or resolved symptoms defined Cohort 3 recovery.

The source is a middle-aged woman who had recovered from COVID-19. The sample consisted of PBMCs or T cells enriched from blood (not recorded which). The chain uses TRBV19 and TRBJ1-5; TRBD1 aligns across 7 bases. This chain's CDR3 is CASRNRGLPNQPQHF. DNA for the CDR3: TGTGCCAGTAGAAACAGGGGTCTCCCCAATCAGCCCCAGCATTTT.